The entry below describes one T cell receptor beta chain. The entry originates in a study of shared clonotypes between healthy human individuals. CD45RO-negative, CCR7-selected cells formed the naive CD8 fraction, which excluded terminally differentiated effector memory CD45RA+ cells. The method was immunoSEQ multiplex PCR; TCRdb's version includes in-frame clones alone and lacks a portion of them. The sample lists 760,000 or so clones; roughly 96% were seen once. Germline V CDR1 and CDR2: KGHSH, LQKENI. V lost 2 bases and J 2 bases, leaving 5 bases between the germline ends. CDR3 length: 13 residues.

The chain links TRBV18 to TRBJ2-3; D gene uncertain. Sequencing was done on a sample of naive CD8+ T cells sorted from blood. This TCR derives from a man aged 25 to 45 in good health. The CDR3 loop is CASSPGVTDTQYF. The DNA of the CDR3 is TGTGCCAGCTCACCAGGGGTCACAGATACGCAGTATTTT.